These 18 T cell receptor beta chains share one sample of origin, sequenced in a study of blood T cell repertoires in COVID-19. Profiled with immunoSEQ multiplex PCR; TCRdb holds only in-frame clones, not every one. The data show 150,000 or so clones, with over 90% seen just once and around 2% held by the top ten. Sequenced material: peripheral blood. The receptor set was obtained from an older woman with COVID-19, enrolled during active disease.

This rearrangement joins TRBV18 to TRBJ1-2, with TRBD1 matching over 9 bases. CDR1 and CDR2 from the germline V gene are KGHSH and LQKENI. After removal of 4 bases from V and 8 bases from J, the junction contained 14 bases not matched to a gene. The CDR3 sequence is 16 residues long. The chain's CDR3 is CASSQENTGGQGGYTF. DNA of the CDR3: TGTGCCAGCTCACAAGAAAATACAGGGGGCCAGGGAGGCTACACCTTC.

Here the CDR3 reads CASSPLGQGYNEQFF. The DNA of the CDR3 is TGTGCCAGCTCACCACTGGGACAGGGTTACAATGAGCAGTTCTTC. The chain carries TRBV18 and TRBJ2-1, with 9 bases identical to TRBD1. From germline, CDR1 is KGHSH and CDR2 LQKENI. J gave up 4 bases and V 1 base, and 2 bases lay outside the gene matches. CDR3 length: 15 amino acids.

The V gene is TRBV6-4, the J gene TRBJ1-6; 8 nucleotides align to TRBD1. Germline-derived CDR1 and CDR2 are MRHNA and SNTAGT. The CDR3 loop spans 15 amino acids. The V segment lost 2 bases and the J segment 7 bases; nucleotides outside the gene matches: 4. CDR3 nucleotides: TGTGCCAGCAGTGACGCTCAGGGGGCGAATTCACCCCTCCACTTT. Protein: CASSDAQGANSPLHF.

CDR3 loop: CARRSEARGHPGELFF. CDR3 coding DNA: TGTGCCAGAAGGTCCGAGGCCAGGGGGCATCCCGGGGAGCTGTTTTTT. This chain connects TRBV5-3 to TRBJ2-2, with 8 bases that match TRBD1. TRBV5-3 is designated an ORF whose function remains uncertain. With 5 bases clipped from V and 6 bases from J, the junction kept 12 bases outside the gene matches. The CDR3 contains 16 residues.

The J gene is TRBJ1-3, the V gene TRBV27, with D perhaps matching TRBD1 (5 bases). This CDR3 has 16 amino acids. V gave up 1 base and J gave up 0 bases, with 10 bases separating them. Germline V gene lookup returns CDR1 MNHEY and CDR2 SMNVEV (reference sequence). The DNA for the CDR3 is TGTGCCAGCAGTTTATATGGGGGGGGCTCTGGAAACACCATATATTTT. Residues: CASSLYGGGSGNTIYF.

This chain joins TRBV6-4 and TRBJ1-1; 7 bases agree with TRBD1. J lost 4 bases, V lost 5 bases, and 13 bases had no gene match. Germline V gene sequence: CDR1 MRHNA, CDR2 SNTAGT. The CDR3 is 16 residues long. CDR3 loop: CASSNTGTVRVTEAFF. CDR3 nucleotides: TGTGCCAGCAGTAATACCGGGACAGTACGTGTCACTGAAGCTTTCTTT.

The rearrangement links TRBV4-1 to TRBJ1-1; D call uncertain. Per the germline V gene, CDR1 is MGHRA and CDR2 is YSYEKL. V was clipped by 0 bases and J by 10 bases, with 15 bases between them. The CDR3 runs 14 residues. CDR3 loop: CASSQDFVGVRAFF. CDR3 coding DNA: TGCGCCAGCAGCCAAGATTTTGTCGGGGTTCGAGCTTTCTTT.

This chain joins TRBV4-3 and TRBJ2-3, with 10 bases identical to TRBD2. Per germline, CDR1 LGHNA and CDR2 YSLEER. Trimming removed 4 bases from V and 5 bases from J; junction bases left unmatched: 6. This CDR3 has 15 amino acids. CDR3 nucleotides: TGCGCCAGCAGCCCCCTAGCGGGGGCGGGAGATACGCAGTATTTT. Residues: CASSPLAGAGDTQYF.

The DNA of the CDR3 is TGTGCCAGCAGCGGAGACAGGGCGGAGACCCAGTACTTC. It yields the protein CASSGDRAETQYF. The V call is TRBV9, the J call TRBJ2-5, with 7 bases lining up with TRBD1. Germline V gene lookup returns CDR1 SGDLS and CDR2 YYNGEE. V shed 3 bases, J shed 5 bases, and the junction held 4 bases outside the gene matches. The CDR3 is 13 residues long. The variable domain in full, completed from reference TRBV9 and TRBJ2-5, reads DSGVTQTPKHLITATGQRVTLRCSPRSGDLSVYWYQQSLDQGLQFLIQYYNGEERAKGNILERFSAQQFPDLHSELNLSSLELGDSALYFCASSGDRAETQYFGPGTRLLVL.

The genes are TRBV19 and TRBJ1-3; D is perhaps TRBD1 (6 bases). From germline, CDR1 is LNHDA and CDR2 SQIVND (reference sequence). The CDR3 contains 16 residues. The V end was cut by 5 bases, the J end by 0 bases, with 14 bases between. The CDR3: CASSPSTGHSGNTIYF. The CDR3 bases are TGTGCCAGTAGTCCGTCGACAGGCCACTCTGGAAACACCATATATTTT. Drawing the rest from reference TRBV19 and TRBJ1-3, the complete variable domain is DGGITQSPKYLFRKEGQNVTLSCEQNLNHDAMYWYRQDPGQGLRLIYYSQIVNDFQKGDIAEGYSVSREKKESFPLTVTSAQKNPTAFYLCASSPSTGHSGNTIYFGEGSWLTVV.

The chain combines TRBV6-5 with TRBJ1-6; a possible D gene is TRBD1 (6 bases). The CDR3 loop spans 14 amino acids. Trimming pared 7 bases from V and 9 bases from J, leaving 16 bases between. In germline, CDR1 is MNHEY, CDR2 SVGAGI. CDR3 in amino acids: CASNPAQGASPLHF. The CDR3 bases are TGTGCCAGCAATCCAGCACAGGGCGCTTCACCCCTCCACTTT.

The chain joins TRBV5-1 to TRBJ1-3; 8 nucleotides match TRBD1. V dropped 7 bases and J dropped 4; count of bases not matched to a gene: 10. CDR1 is SGHRS, CDR2 YFSETQ, per germline. The CDR3 totals 15 residues. The CDR3 nucleotides are TGCGCCAGCGGGCCGGACAGGGTGGGAGGAAACACCATATATTTT. Its translation: CASGPDRVGGNTIYF.

The V gene is TRBV12-5, the J gene TRBJ1-1; D call uncertain. This CDR3 is 15 amino acids long. Germline CDR1 LGHNT, CDR2 FRNRAP. V shed 3 bases and J shed 1 base, with 12 bases lying between them. CDR3 nucleotide sequence: TGTGCTAGTGGTTTTGGCTTGTCAGGGAACACTGAAGCTTTCTTT. Amino acids: CASGFGLSGNTEAFF.

V gene TRBV6-5 combines with J gene TRBJ1-6; the D gene is possibly TRBD1 (5 bases). Germline CDR1 MNHEY, CDR2 SVGAGI. The CDR3 extends over 15 amino acids. V lost 7 bases to trimming and J lost 9 bases, with 19 bases between them. CDR3 amino acids: CASTPRGERSSPLHF. The CDR3 DNA follows: TGTGCCAGCACCCCACGGGGGGAGAGAAGTTCACCCCTCCACTTT.

The chain employs TRBV7-2 and TRBJ2-5, with a tentative D call TRBD2 (6 bases). Per the germline V gene, CDR1 is SGHTA and CDR2 is FQGNSA. V was cut by 5 bases and J by 5 bases, with 15 bases left in between. CDR3 length: 14 residues. CDR3 nucleotides: TGTGCCAGCAGCCCCCCCGGGAGTCGGGAGACCCAGTACTTC. Translating it yields CASSPPGSRETQYF. Using reference TRBV7-2 and TRBJ2-5 for the parts outside the CDR3, the full variable domain is GAGVSQSPSNKVTEKGKDVELRCDPISGHTALYWYRQSLGQGLEFLIYFQGNSAPDKSGLPSDRFSAERTGGSVSTLTIQRTQQEDSAVYLCASSPPGSRETQYFGPGTRLLVL.

The chain is built from TRBV5-1 and TRBJ2-1; possibly TRBD2 for D (6 bases). The CDR3 sequence is 14 residues long. Germline V gene data show CDR1 as SGHRS and CDR2 as YFSETQ. Trimming removed 6 bases at V and 4 bases at J, with 14 bases between. CDR3 nucleotides: TGCGCCAGCATAGGGGAGGATGCTTACAATGAGCAGTTCTTC. Protein product: CASIGEDAYNEQFF.

The CDR3 here is CSVADRGLEAFF. As DNA, the CDR3 is TGCAGCGTTGCGGACAGGGGACTTGAAGCTTTCTTT. The genes are TRBV29-1 and TRBJ1-1; 9 bases are shared with TRBD1. This CDR3 has 12 amino acids. The J segment lost 7 bases and the V segment lost 4 bases, leaving 4 bases of the junction unmatched. The germline V gene encodes CDR1 SQVTM and CDR2 ANQGSEA.

Only one count was recorded for this clone. The V gene is TRBV24-1, the J gene TRBJ2-3; 9 nucleotides match TRBD2. This CDR3 comprises 15 residues. Trimming at V came to 6 bases and at J to 4 bases, leaving 7 bases not matched to a gene. Looked up from germline, CDR1 is KGHDR and CDR2 is SFDVKD. The CDR3 DNA is TGTGCCACCAGTTTGTCTAGCGGGGTGGCAGATACGCAGTATTTT. This translates into CATSLSSGVADTQYF.